This T cell receptor beta chain was captured by sequencing in a study of glioma-infiltrating T cells. Using RNA template, CDR3s of TCR alpha and beta were amplified with iRepertoire arm-PCR. TCRdb independently ran MiXCR on the multiplex PCR reads; one entry per CDR3 protein. This sample carries around 20,000 distinct CDR3 sequences, approximately 25% of them seen once, and the ten largest clones take around 13%. In its sample, this clonotype was seen many times. CDR3 length equals 14 residues. The germline CDR1 and CDR2 sequences are DFQATT and SNEGSKA (reference sequence). V shed 7 bases and J shed 5 bases, with 20 bases lying between them.

The specimen sequenced was glioma tissue, nonneoplastic brain tissue, or PBMCs (not recorded which). The receptor's source is a human donor with low-grade glioma or glioblastoma, undergoing nonglioma brain surgery, or in good health (not recorded which). V and J are TRBV20-1 and TRBJ1-1; D might be TRBD1 (6 bases). CDR3 bases: TGCAGTGTACAGGGAGGTGGGGGGAGAACTGAAGCTTTCTTT. It is translated as CSVQGGGGRTEAFF.